Below, 22 T cell receptor beta chains from the same sample are listed, as sequenced in a study of cytomegalovirus exposure and HLA in healthy donors. It was with 60 Vbeta and 13 Jbeta primers that the PCR ran. TCRdb keeps only in-frame clones here, not all; method: immunoSEQ multiplex PCR. The sample comprises more than 150,000 clones, over 75% of which are singletons, and 3.8% rests with the top ten. The material sequenced was PBMCs. These receptors were collected from a man aged 50 or older in good health and CMV-seronegative.

This clone was found a few times. At the DNA level, this CDR3 is encoded by other sequences in the same sample as well. The chain is built from TRBV5-5 and TRBJ1-5; tentative D call: TRBD1 (5 bases). CDR3 size: 14 residues. Trimming left V 1 base short and J 4 bases short, with 9 bases between. Germline CDR1 SGHKS, CDR2 YYEKEE (reference sequence). The CDR3 is CASSLTGVNQPQHF. CDR3 coding DNA: TGTGCCAGCAGCTTGACAGGCGTTAATCAGCCCCAGCATTTT.

The V and J genes are TRBV7-3 and TRBJ2-1; D is uncertain. Germline V gene data show CDR1 as SGHTA and CDR2 as FQGTGA. The V and J ends lost 1 base and 5 bases respectively, with 9 bases between them. This CDR3 has 14 amino acids. The CDR3 sequence is CASSLRAPDNEQFF. DNA of the CDR3: TGTGCCAGCAGCTTAAGGGCGCCCGACAATGAGCAGTTCTTC.

In regard to this clone: The junction does not match germline at one end; this may be a read error. The gene calls are TRBV7-7 and TRBJ2-2; the match to TRBD1 covers 8 bases. The CDR3 has 15 residues. Germline loops: CDR1 SSHAT, CDR2 FNYEAQ (reference sequence). The CDR3 region is CASSVGTGNTGELFF. Here the CDR3 DNA reads TGTGCTAGCAGCGTCGGGACAGGGAACACCGGGGAGCTGTTTTTT.

This chain uses TRBV6-5 with TRBJ1-2; 9 bases match TRBD1. The ends lost 2 bases at V and 7 bases at J; junction bases unmatched: 5. This CDR3 is 14 amino acids long. From germline, CDR1 is MNHEY and CDR2 SVGAGI. This CDR3 is CASSYRDRAAGYTF. Written as DNA, the CDR3 is TGTGCCAGCAGTTACCGGGACAGGGCGGCTGGCTACACCTTC.

The chain combines TRBV10-3 with TRBJ1-5, with D unresolved. Germline-derived CDR1 and CDR2 are ENHRY and SYGVKD. V dropped 0 bases and J dropped 4 bases, with 4 bases sitting between them. The CDR3 is 13 residues long. This CDR3 reads CAISESQNQPQHF. The CDR3 DNA sequence: TGTGCCATCAGTGAGTCACAGAATCAGCCCCAGCATTTT.

J is TRBJ2-7 and V is TRBV12-5; D is perhaps TRBD2 (6 bases). V dropped 5 bases and J dropped 4 bases, with 15 bases sitting between them. The CDR3 has 14 amino acids. Germline V gene lookup returns CDR1 LGHNT and CDR2 FRNRAP. The CDR3 region has the DNA TGTGCTAGTGGTGCTACTAACGGGGGTTACGAGCAGTACTTC. This gives the protein CASGATNGGYEQYF.

The chain is built from TRBV7-9 and TRBJ1-6; no firm D call. V lost 1 base and J lost 8, with 12 bases in between. Germline V gene sequence: CDR1 SEHNR, CDR2 FQNEAQ (reference sequence). The CDR3 totals 15 residues. The CDR3 DNA sequence: TGTGCCAGCAGCTTAGGTGCAGGCTGGGATTCACCCCTCCACTTT. Its protein is CASSLGAGWDSPLHF.

This chain joins TRBV19 and TRBJ1-2, with TRBD1 matching 7 bases. V gave up 0 bases and J gave up 8 bases; unmatched junction bases: 6. The CDR3 spans 14 residues. From germline, CDR1 is LNHDA and CDR2 SQIVND (reference sequence). The CDR3 here is CASSIDRQGRGYTF. CDR3 nucleotide sequence: TGTGCCAGTAGTATAGATCGACAGGGTCGGGGCTACACCTTC.

The chain couples TRBV5-1 to TRBJ1-6; D is perhaps TRBD1 (5 bases). This CDR3 has 14 residues. The germline V gene encodes CDR1 SGHRS and CDR2 YFSETQ. Deletions cut 0 bases from V and 13 bases from J, with 14 bases between. DNA of the CDR3: TGCGCCAGCAGCTTGGAGGACAACACCTCTCCCCTCCACTTT. Translating gives CASSLEDNTSPLHF.

With regard to this clone: The junction and the germline gene differ at one end; a read error may be behind it. The chain uses TRBV7-7 and TRBJ2-7; D is perhaps TRBD2 (6 bases). The CDR3 is made up of 13 amino acids. Germline V gene sequence: CDR1 SSHAT, CDR2 FNYEAQ (reference sequence). The CDR3 sequence is CASSLAEADEQYF. The CDR3 DNA follows: TGTGCTAGCAGCTTAGCGGAGGCGGACGAGCAGTACTTC.

This clone was detected once. The rearrangement uses TRBV4-2 and TRBJ2-2; D is uncertain. Germline V gives CDR1 LGHNA, CDR2 YNFKEQ. V was clipped by 6 bases and J by 3 bases, with 5 bases between them. The CDR3 covers 12 residues. The CDR3 sequence: CASRAYTGELFF. In DNA, the CDR3 is TGTGCCAGCAGAGCATACACCGGGGAGCTGTTTTTT.

The V call is TRBV9, the J call TRBJ1-6; D is uncertain. Trimming cost V 7 bases and J 6 bases, with 20 bases left between them. Germline CDR1 SGDLS, CDR2 YYNGEE. The CDR3 sequence is 16 residues long. CDR3 DNA sequence: TGTGCCAGCCATCGAAGTATAGAACAGTTTAATTCACCCCTCCACTTT. Translating it yields CASHRSIEQFNSPLHF. Using reference TRBV9 and TRBJ1-6 for the parts outside the CDR3, the full variable domain is DSGVTQTPKHLITATGQRVTLRCSPRSGDLSVYWYQQSLDQGLQFLIQYYNGEERAKGNILERFSAQQFPDLHSELNLSSLELGDSALYFCASHRSIEQFNSPLHFGNGTRLTVT.

J is TRBJ2-5 and V is TRBV27; a weak D match, TRBD2 (7 bases). The DNA end favors TRBJ2-7, so the J call may be wrong. Germline CDR1 MNHEY, CDR2 SMNVEV (reference sequence). CDR3 length: 16 residues. CDR3 sequence reads: CASSLSGGARWNEQYF. The DNA of the CDR3 is TGTGCCAGCAGTTTATCGGGGGGGGCACGTTGGAACGAGCAGTACTTC.

The CDR3 sequence is CASSQDREQFF. For the CDR3, the DNA is TGCGCCAGCAGCCAAGACAGGGAGCAGTTCTTC. The chain recombines TRBV4-1 with TRBJ2-1, with D unresolved. The CDR3 has 11 residues. V lost 0 bases, J lost 10 bases, and 4 bases lay in between. Looked up from germline, CDR1 is MGHRA and CDR2 is YSYEKL.

The chain carries TRBV6-5 and TRBJ1-2; TRBD1 matches at 8 bases. The CDR3 has 14 residues. Losses at the gene ends were 5 bases for V and 5 bases for J; bases not matched to a gene: 7. Germline lookup yields CDR1 MNHEY and CDR2 SVGAGI. This CDR3 reads CASSRAGTGYGYTF. CDR3 coding DNA: TGTGCCAGCAGTAGAGCCGGGACAGGATATGGCTACACCTTC.

The chain combines TRBV7-2 with TRBJ2-7; D remains unclear. Per germline, CDR1 SGHTA and CDR2 FQGNSA. V shed 5 bases and J shed 0 bases, with 11 bases lying between them. The CDR3 consists of 14 residues. CDR3 sequence reads: CASSLTFSSYEQYF. The CDR3 coding sequence is TGTGCCAGCAGCCTCACCTTCAGCTCCTACGAGCAGTACTTC.

This chain joins TRBV30 and TRBJ2-3; D possibly corresponds to TRBD2 (6 bases). Trimming cost V 4 bases and J 4 bases, with 9 bases left between them. The CDR3 has 12 residues. Germline CDR1 and CDR2: GTSNPN and SVGIG (reference sequence). The CDR3 DNA reads as TGTGCCTGGATGGGAGGCGCAGATACGCAGTATTTT. It is translated as CAWMGGADTQYF.

The chain is built from TRBV2 and TRBJ2-2; 11 bases agree with TRBD2. Germline values: CDR1 SNHLY, CDR2 FYNNEI. The CDR3 consists of 15 residues. Trimming at V came to 7 bases and at J to 7 bases, leaving 8 bases not matched to a gene. CDR3: CASTQIAGGYGELFF. The DNA for the CDR3 is TGTGCCAGCACCCAAATAGCGGGGGGGTACGGGGAGCTGTTTTTT.

The genes are TRBV18 and TRBJ1-5, with 10 bases matching TRBD1. With 2 bases clipped from V and 7 bases from J, the junction kept 11 bases outside the gene matches. CDR3 length: 17 amino acids. CDR1 KGHSH and CDR2 LQKENI come from the germline V gene. In DNA form, the CDR3 reads TGTGCCAGCTCACCAGACAGGGGGCCCTCCGAGAGGCAGCCCCAGCATTTT. Its translation: CASSPDRGPSERQPQHF.

The chain uses TRBV30 and TRBJ1-2, with D possibly matching TRBD1 (5 bases). Germline V lookup: CDR1 GTSNPN, CDR2 SVGIG (reference sequence). The CDR3 extends over 12 amino acids. With 5 bases removed from V and 8 bases from J, the gap between germline ends came to 15 bases. The CDR3 loop is CAWGRTFEGYTF. CDR3 sequence (DNA): TGTGCCTGGGGACGGACATTCGAAGGCTACACCTTC.

The chain carries TRBV19 and TRBJ2-7, with 10 bases that match TRBD1. Germline V gene data show CDR1 as LNHDA and CDR2 as SQIVND (reference sequence). J gave up 4 bases and V 1 base, and 7 bases lay outside the gene matches. This CDR3 contains 16 residues. CDR3 in amino acids: CASSIGTGGTRYEQYF. The CDR3 DNA reads TGTGCCAGTAGTATAGGGACAGGGGGGACACGGTACGAGCAGTACTTC.

The chain combines TRBV9 with TRBJ2-6, with 7 nucleotides matching TRBD1. CDR1 is SGDLS, CDR2 YYNGEE, per germline. The CDR3 has 18 residues. J lost 0 bases, V lost 3 bases, and 9 bases had no gene match. CDR3 DNA sequence: TGTGCCAGCAGCGGGCAAACAGGGGCTTACTCTGGGGCCAACGTCCTGACTTTC. Its translation: CASSGQTGAYSGANVLTF.